This T cell receptor (beta chain) appears in the sequencing data of a study of blood T cells in healthy people across ages. Broader study findings: PBMC samples, being unsorted, prevented any conclusive comparison of naive and antigen-experienced cells. Getting older went along with TCR beta diversity per million T cells dropping roughly linearly.

This CDR3 region has 18 residues. V trimming: 4 bases; J trimming: 8 bases; junction bases outside the gene matches: 20. Germline V gene data show CDR1 as LNHNV and CDR2 as YYDKDF (reference sequence). Aged roughly 6 to 95, donors were systemically healthy Caucasians from Russia. Whenever a sample was processed, at least 6 million PBMCs were isolated. This clonotype was seen a single time. Its cognate antigen is unknown. The authors ran a second PCR of about 6 to 12 cycles using a sample-barcoded 5' primer and a J-beta primer mix. A single record per CDR3 protein comes from TCRdb applying MiXCR to the 5' RACE reads. The table lists roughly 730,000 distinct CDR3 sequences, approximately 53% of them singletons.

Sequenced: blood. The rearrangement uses TRBV15 and TRBJ1-1, with TRBD1 identical over 9 bases. This receptor was identified in a middle-aged man in good health. The CDR3 DNA reads TGTGCCACCAGCACATACCCATCCCCACTTGGACAGGGGATCGAAGCTTTCTTT. It specifies CATSTYPSPLGQGIEAFF.